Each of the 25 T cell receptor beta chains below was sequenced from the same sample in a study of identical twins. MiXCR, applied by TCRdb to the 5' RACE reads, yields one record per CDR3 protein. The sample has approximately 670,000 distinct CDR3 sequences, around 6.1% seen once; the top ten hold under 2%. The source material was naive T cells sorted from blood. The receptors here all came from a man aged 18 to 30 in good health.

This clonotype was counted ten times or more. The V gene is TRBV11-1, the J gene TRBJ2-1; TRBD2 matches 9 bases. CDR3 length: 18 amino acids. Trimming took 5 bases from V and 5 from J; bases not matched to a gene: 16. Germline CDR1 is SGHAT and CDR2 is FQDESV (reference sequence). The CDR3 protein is CASSPRVLFAGGDNEQFF. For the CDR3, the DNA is TGTGCCAGCAGCCCCCGCGTTTTGTTTGCGGGAGGGGACAATGAGCAGTTCTTC.

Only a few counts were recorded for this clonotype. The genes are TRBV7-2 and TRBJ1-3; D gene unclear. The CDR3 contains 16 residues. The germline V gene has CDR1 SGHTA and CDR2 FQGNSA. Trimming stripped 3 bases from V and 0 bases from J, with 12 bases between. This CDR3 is CASSFLASGSGNTIYF. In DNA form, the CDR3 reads TGTGCCAGCAGCTTCCTAGCATCCGGCTCTGGAAACACCATATATTTT.

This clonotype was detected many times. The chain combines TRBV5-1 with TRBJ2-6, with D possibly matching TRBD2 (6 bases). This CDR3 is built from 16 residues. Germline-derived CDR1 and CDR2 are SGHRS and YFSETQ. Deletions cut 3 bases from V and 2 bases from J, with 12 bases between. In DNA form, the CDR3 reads TGCGCCAGCAGCTCGCCTGGAGGGACTGGGGCCAACGTCCTGACTTTC. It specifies CASSSPGGTGANVLTF.

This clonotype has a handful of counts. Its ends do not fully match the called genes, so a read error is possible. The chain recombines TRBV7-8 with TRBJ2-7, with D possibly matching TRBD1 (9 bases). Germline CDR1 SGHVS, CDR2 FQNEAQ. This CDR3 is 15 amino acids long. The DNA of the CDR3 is TGTGCCAGCAGCGGCCGGGACAGGGTCGGTCTAGCGGGCCACTTC. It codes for CASSGRDRVGLAGHF. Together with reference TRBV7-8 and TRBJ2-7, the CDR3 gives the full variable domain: GAGVSQSPRYKVAKRGQDVALRCDPISGHVSLFWYQQALGQGPEFLTYFQNEAQLDKSGLPSDRFFAERPEGSVSTLKIQRTQQEDSAVYLCASSGRDRVGLAGHFGPGTRLTVT.

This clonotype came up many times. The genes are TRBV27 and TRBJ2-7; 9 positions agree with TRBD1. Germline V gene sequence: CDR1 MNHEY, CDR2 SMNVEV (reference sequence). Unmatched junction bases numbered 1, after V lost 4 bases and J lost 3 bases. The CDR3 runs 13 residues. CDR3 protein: CASSYRGRYEQYF. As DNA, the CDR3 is TGTGCCAGCAGTTACAGGGGGCGCTACGAGCAGTACTTC.

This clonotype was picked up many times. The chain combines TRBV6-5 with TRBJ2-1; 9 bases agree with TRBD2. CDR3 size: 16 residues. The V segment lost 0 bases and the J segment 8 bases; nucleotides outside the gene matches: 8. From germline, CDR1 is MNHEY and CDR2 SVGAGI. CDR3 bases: TGTGCCAGCAGTTACTCCCCGGGACTAGCATCGGATGAGCAGTTCTTC. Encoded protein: CASSYSPGLASDEQFF.

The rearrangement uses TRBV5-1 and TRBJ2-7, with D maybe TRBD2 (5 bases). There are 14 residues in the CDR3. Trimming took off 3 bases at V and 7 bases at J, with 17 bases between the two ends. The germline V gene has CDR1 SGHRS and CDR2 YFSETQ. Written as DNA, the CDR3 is TGCGCCAGCAGCTCCTACGGGGTCCCCGGGGAGCAGTACGTC. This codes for CASSSYGVPGEQYV.

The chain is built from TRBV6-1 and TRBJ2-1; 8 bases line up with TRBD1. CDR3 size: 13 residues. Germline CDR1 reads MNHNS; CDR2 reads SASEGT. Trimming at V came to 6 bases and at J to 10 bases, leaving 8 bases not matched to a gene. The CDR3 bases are TGTGCCAGCAGCCGGATGACAGGGGTCGAGCAGTTCTTC. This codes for CASSRMTGVEQFF.

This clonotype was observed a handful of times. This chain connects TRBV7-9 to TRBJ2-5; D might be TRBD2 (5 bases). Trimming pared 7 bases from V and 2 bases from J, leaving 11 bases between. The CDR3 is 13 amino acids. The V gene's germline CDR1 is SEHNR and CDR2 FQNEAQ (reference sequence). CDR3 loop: CASTDRDQETQYF. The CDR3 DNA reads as TGTGCCAGCACAGACCGGGATCAAGAGACCCAGTACTTC.

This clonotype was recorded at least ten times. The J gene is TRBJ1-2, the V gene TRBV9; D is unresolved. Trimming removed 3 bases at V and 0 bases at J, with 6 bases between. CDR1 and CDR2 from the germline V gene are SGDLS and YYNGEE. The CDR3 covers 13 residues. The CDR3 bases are TGTGCCAGCAGCGGTTTGGCTAACTATGGCTACACCTTC. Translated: CASSGLANYGYTF.

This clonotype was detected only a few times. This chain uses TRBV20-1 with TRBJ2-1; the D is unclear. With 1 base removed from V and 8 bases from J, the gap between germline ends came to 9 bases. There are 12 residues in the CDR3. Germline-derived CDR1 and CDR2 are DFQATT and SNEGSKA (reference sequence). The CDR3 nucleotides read TGCAGTGCTAGAGGCGGCTTTGATGAGCAGTTCTTC. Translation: CSARGGFDEQFF.

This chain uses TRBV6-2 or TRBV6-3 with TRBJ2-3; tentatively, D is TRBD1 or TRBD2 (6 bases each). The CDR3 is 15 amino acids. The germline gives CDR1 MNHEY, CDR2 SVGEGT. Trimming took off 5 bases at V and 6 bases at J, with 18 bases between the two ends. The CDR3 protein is CASSVTGARADTQYF. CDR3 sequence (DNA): TGTGCCAGCAGTGTGACGGGGGCACGAGCGGATACGCAGTATTTT.

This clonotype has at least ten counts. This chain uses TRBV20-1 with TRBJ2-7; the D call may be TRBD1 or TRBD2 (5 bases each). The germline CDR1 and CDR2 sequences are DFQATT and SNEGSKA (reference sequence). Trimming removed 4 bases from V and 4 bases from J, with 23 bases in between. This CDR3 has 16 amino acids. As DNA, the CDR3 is TGCAGTGCTACGGGGCCTCCGACCGTCGCGAGGTACGAGCAGTACTTC. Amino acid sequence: CSATGPPTVARYEQYF.

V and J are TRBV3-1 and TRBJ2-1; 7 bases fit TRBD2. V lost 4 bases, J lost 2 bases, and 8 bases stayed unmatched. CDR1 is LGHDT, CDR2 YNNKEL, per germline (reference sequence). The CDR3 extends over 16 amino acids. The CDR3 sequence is CASSPALAETYNEQFF. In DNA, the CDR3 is TGTGCCAGCAGCCCGGCCCTAGCGGAAACCTACAATGAGCAGTTCTTC.

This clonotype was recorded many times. The CDR3, as DNA: TGCAGTGCCAGGGGAGGGTTAAGACGCAATGAGCAGTTCTTC. It is translated as CSARGGLRRNEQFF. V usage is TRBV20-1 and J usage is TRBJ2-1, with D possibly TRBD2 on 7 matching bases. Germline CDR1 reads DFQATT; CDR2 reads SNEGSKA (reference sequence). The CDR3 consists of 14 residues. The V and J ends lost 6 bases and 6 bases respectively, with 18 bases between them.

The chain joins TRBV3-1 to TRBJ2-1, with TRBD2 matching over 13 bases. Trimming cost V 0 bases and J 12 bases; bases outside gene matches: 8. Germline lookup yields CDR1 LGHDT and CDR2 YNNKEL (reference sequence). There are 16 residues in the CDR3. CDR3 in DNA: TGTGCCAGCAGCCAAGATCCGGGACTAGCGGGGTTTGTGCAGTTCTTC. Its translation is CASSQDPGLAGFVQFF.

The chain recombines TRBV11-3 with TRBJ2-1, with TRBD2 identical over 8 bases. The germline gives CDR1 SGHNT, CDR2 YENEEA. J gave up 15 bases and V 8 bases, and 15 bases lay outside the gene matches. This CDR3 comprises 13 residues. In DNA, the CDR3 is TGTGCCAGCGGGGCAGGGAGCGGGAGCTTAATGTTCTTC. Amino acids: CASGAGSGSLMFF.

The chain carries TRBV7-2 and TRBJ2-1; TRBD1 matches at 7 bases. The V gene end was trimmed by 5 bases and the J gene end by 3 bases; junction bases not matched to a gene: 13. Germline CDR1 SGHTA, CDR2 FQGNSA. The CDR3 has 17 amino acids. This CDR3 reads CASSLWGTDVGYNEQFF. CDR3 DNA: TGTGCCAGCAGCCTCTGGGGGACAGACGTTGGCTACAATGAGCAGTTCTTC.

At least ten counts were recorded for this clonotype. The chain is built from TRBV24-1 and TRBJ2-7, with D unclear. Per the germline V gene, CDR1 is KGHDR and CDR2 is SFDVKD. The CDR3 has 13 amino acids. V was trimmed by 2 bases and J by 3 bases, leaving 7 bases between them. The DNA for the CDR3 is TGTGCCACCAGTGATTCCGGTGACTACGAGCAGTACTTC. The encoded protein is CATSDSGDYEQYF.

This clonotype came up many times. CDR3 loop: CATSDGQGHTGELFF. CDR3 DNA: TGTGCCACCAGTGATGGGCAGGGTCACACCGGGGAGCTGTTTTTT. This chain joins TRBV24-1 and TRBJ2-2, with D possibly being TRBD1 (5 bases). Between the trimmed V and J ends, which lost 3 bases and 3 bases, there was a span of 10 bases. The CDR3 extends over 15 amino acids. Germline CDR1 is KGHDR and CDR2 is SFDVKD.

The CDR3 region is CASSLESGFQPQHF. The CDR3 DNA reads as TGCGCCAGCAGCTTGGAATCAGGGTTTCAGCCCCAGCATTTT. The chain combines TRBV5-1 with TRBJ1-5; TRBD1 is a possible D gene (5 bases). CDR1 SGHRS and CDR2 YFSETQ come from the germline V gene. Trimming took off 0 bases at V and 6 bases at J, with 10 bases between the two ends. CDR3 length equals 14 residues.

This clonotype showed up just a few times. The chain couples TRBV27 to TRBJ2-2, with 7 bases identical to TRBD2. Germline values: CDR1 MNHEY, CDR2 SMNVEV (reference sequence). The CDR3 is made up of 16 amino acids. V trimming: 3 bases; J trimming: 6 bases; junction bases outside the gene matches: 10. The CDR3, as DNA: TGTGCCAGCAGTTTGAGCGGGACCCTAAGGGCCGGGGAGCTGTTTTTT. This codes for CASSLSGTLRAGELFF.

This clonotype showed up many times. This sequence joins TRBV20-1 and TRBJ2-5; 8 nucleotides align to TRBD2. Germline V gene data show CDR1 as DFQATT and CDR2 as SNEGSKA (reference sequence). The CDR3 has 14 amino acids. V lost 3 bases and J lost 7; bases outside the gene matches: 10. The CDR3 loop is CSASSSGPEGTQYF. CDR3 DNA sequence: TGCAGTGCTAGCTCTAGCGGGCCAGAGGGGACCCAGTACTTC.

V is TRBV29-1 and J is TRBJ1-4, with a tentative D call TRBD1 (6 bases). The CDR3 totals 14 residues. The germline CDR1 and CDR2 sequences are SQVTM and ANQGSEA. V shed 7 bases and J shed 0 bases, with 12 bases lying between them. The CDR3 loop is CSGSGGPTNEKLFF. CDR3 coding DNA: TGCAGCGGAAGTGGGGGCCCAACTAATGAAAAACTGTTTTTT.

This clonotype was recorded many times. The CDR3 region is CASSFRDAGTDTQYF. The CDR3 coding sequence is TGTGCCAGCAGCTTCAGGGACGCAGGCACAGATACGCAGTATTTT. The V and J genes are TRBV7-2 and TRBJ2-3; D possibly matches TRBD1 or TRBD2 (5 bases each). Trimming left V 3 bases short and J 1 base short, with 11 bases between. CDR1 is SGHTA and CDR2 is FQGNSA in the germline V gene. The CDR3 contains 15 residues.